This T cell receptor beta chain is from a study of blood T cell repertoires in COVID-19. Study as a whole: The United States, Italy and Spain provided the acute and convalescent COVID-19 samples. Sample material is recorded as cDNA or gDNA derived from T cells, B-cell-depleted T cells, or PBMCs.

The CDR3 length is 15 residues. CDR1 and CDR2 from the germline V gene are SGHTA and FQGNSA. Trimming stripped 1 base from V and 3 bases from J, with 10 bases between. As handled by the study authors: Estimation of nucleated cell counts was performed using reference gene primer amplification. Sequenced by immunoSEQ multiplex PCR; TCRdb stores in-frame clones only, minus some. The V and J calls and clone size are taken from that table; D and trimming were inferred from the DNA. The sample includes 150,000 to 200,000 clones, around 89% of them seen just once. Sequencing used peripheral blood. The J gene is TRBJ2-1, the V gene TRBV7-2, with D tentatively TRBD1 (6 bases). This TCR derives from a man aged 40-50 years with active or convalescent COVID-19. Written as DNA, the CDR3 is TGTGCCAGCAGCTTAGTAACCAGGGGCTACAATGAGCAGTTCTTC. Translated, it gives CASSLVTRGYNEQFF.